This record covers a single T cell receptor beta chain. This entry belongs to a study of blood T cell repertoires in COVID-19. Study overall: Sites across the United States, Italy and Spain contributed samples from acute and convalescent COVID-19. In each case, the material was cDNA or gDNA derived from T cells, B-cell-depleted T cells, or PBMCs.

Authors' data handling: Nucleated cell number was recorded as an estimate derived from reference gene primer amplification. This table comes from immunoSEQ multiplex PCR, and its TCRdb copy is limited to in-frame clones, with some not included. V and J calls and clone size are those listed in that table; D and trimming were worked out from the DNA. The sample holds fewer than 350,000 clones, over 85% seen once. The CDR3 length is 14 residues. CDR1 is SEHNR, CDR2 FQNEAQ, per germline (reference sequence). The V segment lost 5 bases and the J segment 2 bases; nucleotides outside the gene matches: 5. Followed longitudinally, the Seattle patients had been enrolled during active infection.

The chain employs TRBV7-9 and TRBJ2-5; the match to TRBD1 covers 7 bases. This clonotype originated in a woman aged 60-75 years with COVID-19, enrolled during active disease. Source material: peripheral blood. The CDR3 nucleotides are TGTGCCAGCAGCCGAAGACAGGGACAAGAGACCCAGTACTTC. Protein product: CASSRRQGQETQYF. Variable domain in full (rest from reference TRBV7-9 and TRBJ2-5): DTGVSQNPRHKITKRGQNVTFRCDPISEHNRLYWYRQTLGQGPEFLTYFQNEAQLEKSRLLSDRFSAERPKGSFSTLEIQRTEQGDSAMYLCASSRRQGQETQYFGPGTRLLVL.